Each of the 26 T cell receptor beta chains below was sequenced from the same sample in a study of cytomegalovirus exposure and HLA in healthy donors. 13 Jbeta primers and 60 Vbeta primers were used for the PCR. Only in-frame clones appear in the TCRdb table, and some are missing; sequencing was by immunoSEQ multiplex PCR. The sample shows about 82,000 clones, around 77% of them seen only once. Sequencing input: PBMCs. Receptors were obtained from a man aged 45 to 65 in good health and CMV-seronegative.

The chain is built from TRBV5-1 and TRBJ1-1; tentative D call: TRBD1 (6 bases). The length of the CDR3 is 13 residues. Germline V gene sequence: CDR1 SGHRS, CDR2 YFSETQ. V was trimmed by 4 bases and J by 6 bases, leaving 13 bases between them. The CDR3 region has the DNA TGCGCCAGCAGCGCGTCAGGGGTAGCTGAAGCTTTCTTT. Its translation is CASSASGVAEAFF.

The rearrangement links TRBV30 to TRBJ2-4; D is ambiguous. The CDR3 is made up of 15 amino acids. The V and J ends lost 2 bases and 2 bases respectively, with 13 bases between them. Germline lookup yields CDR1 GTSNPN and CDR2 SVGIG (reference sequence). The CDR3 sequence is CAWSPPDWSKNIQYF. The CDR3 DNA follows: TGTGCCTGGAGTCCCCCCGACTGGTCCAAAAACATTCAGTACTTC.

The chain is built from TRBV7-2 and TRBJ2-7; 9 nucleotides align to TRBD1. The CDR3 covers 14 residues. Germline CDR1 SGHTA, CDR2 FQGNSA. V was clipped by 1 base and J by 9 bases; unmatched bases: 7. The CDR3 nucleotides are TGTGCCAGCAGCTTAGGGACAGGGGTAGGACGGCAGTACTTC. Translation: CASSLGTGVGRQYF. Variable domain in full (rest from reference TRBV7-2 and TRBJ2-7): GAGVSQSPSNKVTEKGKDVELRCDPISGHTALYWYRQSLGQGLEFLIYFQGNSAPDKSGLPSDRFSAERTGGSVSTLTIQRTQQEDSAVYLCASSLGTGVGRQYFGPGTRLTVT.

This rearrangement joins TRBV6-5 to TRBJ1-2; D gene ambiguous. The CDR3 totals 12 residues. The germline V and J ends were trimmed by 7 bases and 1 base, with 7 bases remaining between them. Germline V lookup: CDR1 MNHEY, CDR2 SVGAGI. The CDR3 spells CASTRDNYGYTF. The CDR3 DNA sequence: TGTGCCAGCACTCGGGATAACTATGGCTACACCTTC.

This rearrangement joins TRBV7-9 to TRBJ2-7; D remains unclear. Per the germline V gene, CDR1 is SEHNR and CDR2 is FQNEAQ (reference sequence). Trimming left V 5 bases short and J 7 bases short, with 15 bases between. The CDR3 spans 13 residues. The DNA of the CDR3 is TGTGCCAGCAGCGCCCCCCGGCGACAAGAGCAGTACTTC. It codes for CASSAPRRQEQYF.

The chain has TRBV11-3 and TRBJ2-5; 10 nucleotides line up with TRBD1. The germline gives CDR1 SGHNT, CDR2 YENEEA. With 4 bases clipped from V and 4 bases from J, the junction kept 6 bases outside the gene matches. The CDR3 spans 15 residues. CDR3 region: CASSSPGTGVETQYF. The CDR3 DNA sequence: TGTGCCAGCAGCTCGCCCGGGACAGGGGTAGAGACCCAGTACTTC.

The chain is built from TRBV7-9 and TRBJ2-2; D is possibly TRBD1 (6 bases). The CDR3 length is 18 residues. The V end was cut by 2 bases, the J end by 0 bases, with 16 bases between. The germline V gene encodes CDR1 SEHNR and CDR2 FQNEAQ (reference sequence). CDR3 DNA: TGTGCCAGCAGCTTATGGGGCAGGGGTCCGTCGAACACCGGGGAGCTGTTTTTT. The encoded protein is CASSLWGRGPSNTGELFF.

This clone was seen more than once but under ten times. The CDR3 coding sequence is TGTGCCAGCAAGGCGGTGGAAGCTTTCTTT. Encoded protein: CASKAVEAFF. The chain carries TRBV6-1 and TRBJ1-1; D remains ambiguous. Germline V lookup: CDR1 MNHNS, CDR2 SASEGT. This CDR3 is built from 10 residues. Trimming removed 7 bases at V and 8 bases at J, with 8 bases between.

This clone was recorded only once. This CDR3 is CASSSGTANTEAFF. CDR3 DNA sequence: TGCGCCAGCAGCTCCGGGACAGCGAACACTGAAGCTTTCTTT. This chain joins TRBV10-1 and TRBJ1-1, with 7 bases lining up with TRBD1. V shed 6 bases, J shed 1 base, and the junction held 5 bases outside the gene matches. Germline CDR1 reads WNHNN; CDR2 reads SYGVQD (reference sequence). This CDR3 is built from 14 residues.

The rearrangement joins TRBV19 to TRBJ2-7, with 9 bases aligning to TRBD1. The germline gives CDR1 LNHDA, CDR2 SQIVND (reference sequence). This CDR3 has 13 residues. The ends lost 5 bases at V and 7 bases at J; junction bases unmatched: 6. This CDR3 reads CASSEGTGIEQYF. CDR3 nucleotide sequence: TGTGCCAGTAGTGAGGGGACAGGGATAGAGCAGTACTTC. Drawing the rest from reference TRBV19 and TRBJ2-7, the complete variable domain is DGGITQSPKYLFRKEGQNVTLSCEQNLNHDAMYWYRQDPGQGLRLIYYSQIVNDFQKGDIAEGYSVSREKKESFPLTVTSAQKNPTAFYLCASSEGTGIEQYFGPGTRLTVT.

This clone was observed a few times. This chain connects TRBV9 to TRBJ2-2; 14 bases match TRBD2. CDR1 and CDR2 from the germline V gene are SGDLS and YYNGEE. Germline trimming cut 4 bases from V and 8 bases from J; bases unmatched to any gene: 10. The CDR3 is 17 residues long. DNA for the CDR3: TGTGCCAGCAGCCTGGGACTAGCGGGGGTCCCCGGGGGGGAGCTGTTTTTT. Encoded protein: CASSLGLAGVPGGELFF.

This chain joins TRBV30 and TRBJ1-4; D is undetermined. The V gene's germline CDR1 is GTSNPN and CDR2 SVGIG (reference sequence). CDR3 length equals 16 residues. V was shortened by 2 bases and J by 3 bases, with 16 bases between the two germline ends. The CDR3 here is CAWSWPGPKPNEKLFF. CDR3 nucleotide sequence: TGTGCCTGGAGTTGGCCTGGTCCCAAACCTAATGAAAAACTGTTTTTT.

This sequence joins TRBV4-1 and TRBJ1-2; D gene unclear. Looked up from germline, CDR1 is MGHRA and CDR2 is YSYEKL. The V gene lost 0 bases and the J gene lost 5 bases, with 7 bases spanning the gap. This CDR3 is built from 13 residues. The CDR3 loop reads CASSQDFGYGYTF. The DNA of the CDR3 is TGCGCCAGCAGCCAAGATTTCGGTTATGGCTACACCTTC.

The chain combines TRBV15 with TRBJ1-1; possibly TRBD1 for D (5 bases). This CDR3 spans 13 amino acids. V gave up 1 base and J gave up 4 bases, with 7 bases separating them. Per the germline V gene, CDR1 is LNHNV and CDR2 is YYDKDF (reference sequence). DNA for the CDR3: TGTGCCACCAGCAGAGGGGGGGGCACTGAAGCTTTCTTT. This sequence encodes CATSRGGGTEAFF.

The CDR3 region is CASTPPSGRHRTGKLFF. CDR3 sequence (DNA): TGTGCCAGTACCCCTCCCTCCGGGAGACACCGGACGGGAAAACTGTTTTTT. V usage is TRBV19 and J usage is TRBJ1-4; no firm D call. The CDR3 covers 17 residues. CDR1 and CDR2 (germline): LNHDA, SQIVND (reference sequence). V lost 7 bases and J 10 bases, leaving 28 bases between the germline ends.

This clone was seen a single time. This sequence joins TRBV7-8 and TRBJ2-5; D is possibly TRBD1 (6 bases). This CDR3 has 18 residues. V dropped 5 bases and J dropped 0 bases, with 22 bases sitting between them. CDR1 and CDR2 from the germline V gene are SGHVS and FQNEAQ. CDR3 nucleotides: TGTGCCAGCAGCCTACAGTCCCACAGGGAAACGTACCAAGAGACCCAGTACTTC. Translated, it gives CASSLQSHRETYQETQYF. The variable domain in full, with the rest retrieved from reference TRBV7-8 and TRBJ2-5, is GAGVSQSPRYKVAKRGQDVALRCDPISGHVSLFWYQQALGQGPEFLTYFQNEAQLDKSGLPSDRFFAERPEGSVSTLKIQRTQQEDSAVYLCASSLQSHRETYQETQYFGPGTRLLVL.

The chain has TRBV4-3 and TRBJ1-6; unclear D gene. The CDR3 length is 13 residues. Trimming removed 0 bases at V and 11 bases at J, with 8 bases between. Germline CDR1 and CDR2: LGHNA and YSLEER. The CDR3 here is CASSQDPIPPLHF. CDR3 nucleotide sequence: TGCGCCAGCAGCCAAGATCCTATTCCACCCCTCCACTTT.

The V call is TRBV11-3, the J call TRBJ2-3; TRBD2 matches 9 bases. V lost 5 bases and J lost 5; bases outside the gene matches: 11. Germline values: CDR1 SGHNT, CDR2 YENEEA. The CDR3 loop spans 16 amino acids. The CDR3 spells CASSPGGRGGKDTQYF. The CDR3 bases are TGTGCCAGCAGCCCAGGGGGGCGGGGGGGCAAAGATACGCAGTATTTT. The full variable domain, rest sourced from reference TRBV11-3 and TRBJ2-3, is EAGVVQSPRYKIIEKKQPVAFWCNPISGHNTLYWYLQNLGQGPELLIRYENEEAVDDSQLPKDRFSAERLKGVDSTLKIQPAELGDSAVYLCASSPGGRGGKDTQYFGPGTRLTVL.

The sample holds a few counts of this clone. V usage is TRBV5-1 and J usage is TRBJ1-2, with D tentatively TRBD1 (5 bases). Per germline, CDR1 SGHRS and CDR2 YFSETQ. The CDR3 covers 13 residues. Trimming removed 3 bases from V and 5 bases from J, with 11 bases in between. The DNA for the CDR3 is TGCGCCAGCAGCTACGAGACAGTGTATGGCTACACCTTC. Its translation is CASSYETVYGYTF.

The rearrangement joins TRBV28 to TRBJ1-2; no clear D. The CDR3 is 13 amino acids. The germline V and J ends were trimmed by 5 bases and 4 bases, with 11 bases remaining between them. Germline CDR1 reads MDHEN; CDR2 reads SYDVKM. CDR3 DNA sequence: TGTGCCAGCAGTGGTGCCTCGGGCTATGGCTACACCTTC. This codes for CASSGASGYGYTF.

There are a few counts of this clone. The chain couples TRBV2 to TRBJ2-7; 11 bases agree with TRBD2. V lost 6 bases to trimming and J lost 2 bases; unmatched junction nucleotides: 6. Germline CDR1 reads SNHLY; CDR2 reads FYNNEI. This CDR3 region has 15 residues. CDR3 DNA: TGTGCCAGCAGGGTTTCTAGCGGGGGGACCTACGAGCAGTACTTC. Its protein is CASRVSSGGTYEQYF.

This chain connects TRBV2 to TRBJ1-2; no reliable D call. The CDR3 extends over 14 amino acids. Trimming took off 7 bases at V and 2 bases at J, with 14 bases between the two ends. Germline values: CDR1 SNHLY, CDR2 FYNNEI. CDR3 in DNA: TGTGCCAGCATGGATGGGCACCCCAACTATGGCTACACCTTC. Translated: CASMDGHPNYGYTF.

This rearrangement joins TRBV7-2 to TRBJ1-1; TRBD1 aligns across 7 bases. Germline V CDR1 and CDR2: SGHTA, FQGNSA. V shed 4 bases, J shed 7 bases, and the junction held 12 bases outside the gene matches. The CDR3 consists of 15 residues. CDR3 protein: CASSSRRGPGLEAFF. The CDR3, as DNA: TGTGCCAGCAGCTCACGAAGGGGGCCCGGTCTTGAAGCTTTCTTT.

The chain combines TRBV29-1 with TRBJ2-7; possible D gene TRBD2, 6 bases. V gave up 3 bases and J gave up 7 bases, with 19 bases separating them. This CDR3 spans 14 amino acids. Looked up from germline, CDR1 is SQVTM and CDR2 is ANQGSEA. The CDR3 here is CSVDAWERAGEQYF. DNA of the CDR3: TGCAGCGTTGACGCCTGGGAGAGGGCGGGAGAGCAGTACTTC.

The chain combines TRBV6-5 with TRBJ1-5; tentatively, D is TRBD1 (5 bases). V shed 8 bases and J shed 3 bases, with 14 bases lying between them. This CDR3 has 14 amino acids. Germline CDR1 is MNHEY and CDR2 is SVGAGI. CDR3 coding DNA: TGTGCCAGCTCGGGGAGGGGCCACAATCAGCCCCAGCATTTT. Its translation: CASSGRGHNQPQHF.

This clone appeared a few times. This CDR3 is CASSAGGLSYEQYF. DNA for the CDR3: TGTGCCAGCAGCGCGGGGGGCCTGTCCTACGAGCAGTACTTC. V and J are TRBV9 and TRBJ2-7; weak D call: TRBD2 (7 bases). CDR1 is SGDLS and CDR2 is YYNGEE in the germline V gene. The CDR3 extends over 14 amino acids. The ends were cut back, 3 bases at V and 1 base at J, with 11 bases in the middle.